The 14 T cell receptor beta chains below come from one sample, sequenced in a study of T cells in Graves' hyperthyroidism and ophthalmopathy. Amplified TCR beta CDR3 regions came from RNA transcripts. First-round RT-PCR of the TCR CDR3 relied on the HTBI primer set. TCRdb independently ran MiXCR on the multiplex PCR reads; one entry per CDR3 protein. The sample yields about 480,000 distinct CDR3 sequences, about 22% seen once. Sequenced input: blood. Receptors were obtained from a woman between 70 and 85 years old with Graves' ophthalmopathy.

The chain combines TRBV18 with TRBJ2-2; no firm D call. The CDR3 extends over 16 amino acids. Trimming shortened V by 2 bases and J by 6 bases, and 16 bases separated the two germline ends. Germline loops: CDR1 KGHSH, CDR2 LQKENI. The CDR3 nucleotides are TGTGCCAGCTCACCAAAGCTGCCCTTTTCACCCGGGGAGCTGTTTTTT. Translated: CASSPKLPFSPGELFF. Supplemented by reference TRBV18 and TRBJ2-2, the full variable domain reads NAGVMQNPRHLVRRRGQEARLRCSPMKGHSHVYWYRQLPEEGLKFMVYLQKENIIDESGMPKERFSAEFPKEGPSILRIQQVVRGDSAAYFCASSPKLPFSPGELFFGEGSRLTVL.

About this clonotype: One junction end does not reproduce the germline sequence, and a read error may be involved. J is TRBJ2-3 and V is TRBV20-1; 14 nucleotides agree with TRBD2. Looked up from germline, CDR1 is DFQATT and CDR2 is SNEGSKA (reference sequence). This CDR3 spans 14 amino acids. CDR3 coding DNA: TGCAGTGCTCGACTAGCGGGAGGGACAGCTACGCAGTATTTT. Translated: CSARLAGGTATQYF.

V is TRBV5-1 and J is TRBJ2-1; TRBD2 might be the D (5 bases). V was pared by 9 bases and J by 6 bases, with 19 bases between. Germline V gives CDR1 SGHRS, CDR2 YFSETQ. The CDR3 is 14 amino acids. The CDR3 region is CATQEAGSLNEQFF. The CDR3 DNA follows: TGCGCCACCCAGGAGGCGGGTAGCCTCAATGAGCAGTTCTTC.

This clonotype was recorded many times. This chain links TRBV11-2 with TRBJ1-1, with unresolved D. This CDR3 is 14 amino acids long. Trimming stripped 1 base from V and 3 bases from J, with 9 bases between. Looked up from germline, CDR1 is SGHAT and CDR2 is FQNNGV. In DNA form, the CDR3 reads TGTGCCAGCAGCTTAGGGGGTGGTGACACTGAAGCTTTCTTT. It is translated as CASSLGGGDTEAFF.

The rearrangement joins TRBV24-1 to TRBJ2-3; D unresolved. Trimming took 4 bases from V and 2 from J, leaving 12 bases between them. Germline CDR1 is KGHDR and CDR2 is SFDVKD. The CDR3 runs to 15 residues. CDR3 DNA sequence: TGTGCCACCAGTGACCCCTTCCTCGACACAGATACGCAGTATTTT. Translation: CATSDPFLDTDTQYF.

The V and J genes are TRBV4-3 and TRBJ2-5; TRBD1 agrees at 11 bases. The CDR3 is made up of 15 amino acids. The trim removed 1 base at V and 5 bases at J, leaving 3 bases unmatched. The V gene's germline CDR1 is LGHNA and CDR2 YSLEER. CDR3 DNA: TGCGCCAGCAGCCAAGCGAGGGACAGGGGGGAGACCCAGTACTTC. It codes for CASSQARDRGETQYF.

This clonotype was seen at least ten times. The chain employs TRBV20-1 and TRBJ1-5, with D possibly matching TRBD1 (5 bases). This CDR3 spans 13 amino acids. Germline lookup yields CDR1 DFQATT and CDR2 SNEGSKA (reference sequence). Trimming left V 3 bases short and J 2 bases short, with 8 bases between. CDR3: CSASGGGNQPQHF. In DNA, the CDR3 is TGCAGTGCTAGCGGGGGGGGCAATCAGCCCCAGCATTTT.

This clonotype was seen at least ten times. The chain uses TRBV25-1 and TRBJ2-1, with a possible D match to TRBD2 (5 bases). Germline V lookup: CDR1 MGHDK, CDR2 SYGVNS. This CDR3 is built from 17 residues. Trimming pared 2 bases from V and 0 bases from J, leaving 14 bases between. The chain's CDR3 is CASSERSREGSYNEQFF. CDR3 nucleotides: TGTGCCAGCAGTGAAAGGTCACGGGAAGGCTCCTACAATGAGCAGTTCTTC.

This clonotype was seen more than once but under ten times. The chain joins TRBV6-2 or TRBV6-3 to TRBJ1-2; weak D call: TRBD1 (6 bases). The CDR3 is 13 residues long. V lost 6 bases and J 1 base, leaving 9 bases between the germline ends. Germline V lookup: CDR1 MNHEY, CDR2 SVGEGT. In DNA form, the CDR3 reads TGTGCCAGCAGAGGACAGAATAACTATGGCTACACCTTC. This sequence encodes CASRGQNNYGYTF.

The rearrangement joins TRBV5-1 to TRBJ2-3; 8 positions agree with TRBD2. This CDR3 has 17 amino acids. After removal of 1 base from V and 4 bases from J, the junction contained 11 bases not matched to a gene. Germline lookup yields CDR1 SGHRS and CDR2 YFSETQ. The CDR3 sequence: CASSLRRLARGADTQYF. CDR3 in DNA: TGCGCCAGCAGCTTGCGCCGACTAGCGCGAGGAGCAGATACGCAGTATTTT.

V and J are TRBV12-3 or TRBV12-4 and TRBJ2-1; the match to TRBD2 covers 7 bases. The CDR3 contains 15 residues. V was pared by 2 bases and J by 9 bases, with 10 bases of the junction left unmatched. CDR3 loop: CASSLTGGPGGEQFF. The CDR3 nucleotides are TGTGCCAGCAGTTTAACAGGCGGGCCGGGAGGTGAGCAGTTCTTC.

The CDR3 reads CASSSLQGIGNQPQHF. In nucleotides, the CDR3 is TGTGCCAGCAGCTCACTACAGGGCATTGGAAATCAGCCCCAGCATTTT. This chain joins TRBV7-2 and TRBJ1-5; D possibly corresponds to TRBD1 (6 bases). The V and J ends lost 4 bases and 4 bases respectively, with 17 bases between them. The CDR3 is 16 residues long. Germline V gene lookup returns CDR1 SGHTA and CDR2 FQGNSA.

The J gene is TRBJ2-7, the V gene TRBV7-8; either TRBD1 or TRBD2 may fit D (5 bases each). The germline V gene has CDR1 SGHVS and CDR2 FQNEAQ. V dropped 1 base and J dropped 2 bases, with 9 bases sitting between them. CDR3 length: 14 amino acids. Written as DNA, the CDR3 is TGTGCCAGCAGCTTAGGGGACGAAACCTACGAGCAGTACTTC. It specifies CASSLGDETYEQYF.

This chain joins TRBV7-3 and TRBJ2-3; no reliable D call. The CDR3 runs 13 residues. V was cut by 5 bases and J by 8 bases, with 14 bases left in between. CDR1 is SGHTA and CDR2 is FQGTGA in the germline V gene. CDR3: CASSPFEAATQYF. CDR3 DNA: TGTGCCAGCAGCCCCTTCGAGGCTGCTACGCAGTATTTT.